This T cell receptor beta chain is from a study of read filtering for tumor transcriptome and immune sequencing. Study-level points and caveats: Single-read clonotypes: about 81.9% of IR-seq clonotypes (around 4% of reads), 60% to 75% of RNA-seq clonotypes (approximately 43% of reads).

This CDR3 comprises 16 residues. V trimming: 1 base; J trimming: 5 bases; junction bases outside the gene matches: 4. The sample holds many counts of this clonotype. The antigen is unknown. At the time of active disease, bone marrow was collected from every patient. Molecular barcoded adaptors covering alpha/delta and beta/gamma chains were used on roughly 400 ng RNA. MiXCR was run by TCRdb on the reads, yielding one entry per CDR3 protein. The data contain roughly 60,000 distinct CDR3 sequences, roughly 20% of them singletons. The sample taken for sequencing was a population of CD138-negative cells sorted from bone marrow. The receptor comes from a donor over 35 with multiple myeloma. The V and J genes are TRBV12-3 or TRBV12-4 and TRBJ2-3, with 12 bases matching TRBD2. DNA for the CDR3: TGTGCCAGCAGTTTAGGACTAGCGGGAGTGAAAGATACGCAGTATTTT. Encoded protein: CASSLGLAGVKDTQYF.